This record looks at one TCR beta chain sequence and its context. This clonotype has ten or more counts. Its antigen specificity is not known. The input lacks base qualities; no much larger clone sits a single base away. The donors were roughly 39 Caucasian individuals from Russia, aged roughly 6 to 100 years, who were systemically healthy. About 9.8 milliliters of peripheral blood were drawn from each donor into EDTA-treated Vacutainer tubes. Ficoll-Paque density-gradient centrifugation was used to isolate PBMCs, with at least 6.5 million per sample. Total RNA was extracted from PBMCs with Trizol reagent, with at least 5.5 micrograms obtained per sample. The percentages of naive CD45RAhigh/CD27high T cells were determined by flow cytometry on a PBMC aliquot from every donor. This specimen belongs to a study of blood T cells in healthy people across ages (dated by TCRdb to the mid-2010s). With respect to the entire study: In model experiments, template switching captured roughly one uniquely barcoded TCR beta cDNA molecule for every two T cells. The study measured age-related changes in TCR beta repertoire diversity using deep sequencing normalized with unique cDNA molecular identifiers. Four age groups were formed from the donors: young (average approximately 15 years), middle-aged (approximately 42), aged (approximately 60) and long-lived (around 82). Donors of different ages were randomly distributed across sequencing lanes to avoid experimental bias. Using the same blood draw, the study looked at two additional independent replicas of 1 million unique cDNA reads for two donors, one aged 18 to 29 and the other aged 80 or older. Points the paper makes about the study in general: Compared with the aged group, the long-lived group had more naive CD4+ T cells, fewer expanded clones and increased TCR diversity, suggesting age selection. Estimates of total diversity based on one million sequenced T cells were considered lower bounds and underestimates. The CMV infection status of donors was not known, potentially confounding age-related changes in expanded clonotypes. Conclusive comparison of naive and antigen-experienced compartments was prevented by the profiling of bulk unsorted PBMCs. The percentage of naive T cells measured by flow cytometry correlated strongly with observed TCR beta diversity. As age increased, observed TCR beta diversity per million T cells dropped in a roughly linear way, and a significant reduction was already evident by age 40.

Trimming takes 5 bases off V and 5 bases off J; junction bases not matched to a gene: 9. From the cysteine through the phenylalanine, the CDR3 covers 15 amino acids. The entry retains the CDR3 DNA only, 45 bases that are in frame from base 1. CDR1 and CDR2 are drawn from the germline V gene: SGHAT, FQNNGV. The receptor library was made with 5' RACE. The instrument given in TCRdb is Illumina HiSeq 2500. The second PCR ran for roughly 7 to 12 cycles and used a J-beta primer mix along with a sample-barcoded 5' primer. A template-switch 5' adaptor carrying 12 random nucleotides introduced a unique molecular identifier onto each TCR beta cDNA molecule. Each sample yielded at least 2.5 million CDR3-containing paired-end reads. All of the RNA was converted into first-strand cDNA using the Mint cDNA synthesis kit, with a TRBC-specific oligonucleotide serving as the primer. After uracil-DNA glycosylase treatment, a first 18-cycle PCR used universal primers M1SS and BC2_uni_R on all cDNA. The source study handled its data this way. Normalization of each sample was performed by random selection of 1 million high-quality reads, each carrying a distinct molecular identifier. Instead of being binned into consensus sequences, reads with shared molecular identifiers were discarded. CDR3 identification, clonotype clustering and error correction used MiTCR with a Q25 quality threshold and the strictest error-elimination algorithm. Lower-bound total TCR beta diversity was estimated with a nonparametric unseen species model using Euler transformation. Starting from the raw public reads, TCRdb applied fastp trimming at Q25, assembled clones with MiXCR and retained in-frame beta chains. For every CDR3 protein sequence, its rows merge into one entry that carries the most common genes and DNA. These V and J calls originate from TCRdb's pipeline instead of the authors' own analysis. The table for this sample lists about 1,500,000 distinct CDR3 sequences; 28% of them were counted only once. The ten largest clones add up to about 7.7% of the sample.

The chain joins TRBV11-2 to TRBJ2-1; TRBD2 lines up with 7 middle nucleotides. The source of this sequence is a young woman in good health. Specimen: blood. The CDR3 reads CASSKLAISNNEQFF. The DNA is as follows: TGTGCCAGCAGCAAACTAGCGATCTCAAACAATGAGCAGTTCTTC.